The T cell receptor (beta chain) described here comes from a study of tumor-infiltrating lymphocytes in primary liver carcinoma. Study details: Subjects presented with primary liver carcinoma managed by surgical resection.

On this clonotype: Its antigen is not identified. Germline and junction disagree at one end, which may indicate a read error.

Starting material of 450 to 500 ng total RNA yielded TCR beta cDNA via a constant-region primer. Three nested multiplex PCR rounds, a slightly modified ARM-PCR, produced the libraries for TCR beta. Amplification in the first two PCR rounds was performed using TRBV1-TRBV30 forward primers and a C-beta reverse primer for around 10 cycles each. Each CDR3 protein gets one entry after TCRdb re-called the multiplex PCR reads with MiXCR. The profile shows about 200,000 distinct CDR3 sequences, less than 75% of them singletons. Broader study findings: When set against blood, tumors had a significantly higher top-250-clone fraction (p = 0.039).

CDR3 length: 17 residues. CDR1 and CDR2 (germline): SGHNT, YENEEA. Extraction also yielded germline DNA, while blood RNA was obtained from unsorted whole blood. This sequence was found in a woman between 55 and 75 years old with primary liver carcinoma and hepatitis B virus infection. The chain recombines TRBV11-3 with TRBJ2-1; D unclear. Sample: peripheral blood. CDR3 residues: CASSVAGAREWNNELFF. The DNA for the CDR3 is TGTGCCAGCAGCGTAGCCGGTGCGCGAGAATGGAACAATGAGCTGTTCTTC.